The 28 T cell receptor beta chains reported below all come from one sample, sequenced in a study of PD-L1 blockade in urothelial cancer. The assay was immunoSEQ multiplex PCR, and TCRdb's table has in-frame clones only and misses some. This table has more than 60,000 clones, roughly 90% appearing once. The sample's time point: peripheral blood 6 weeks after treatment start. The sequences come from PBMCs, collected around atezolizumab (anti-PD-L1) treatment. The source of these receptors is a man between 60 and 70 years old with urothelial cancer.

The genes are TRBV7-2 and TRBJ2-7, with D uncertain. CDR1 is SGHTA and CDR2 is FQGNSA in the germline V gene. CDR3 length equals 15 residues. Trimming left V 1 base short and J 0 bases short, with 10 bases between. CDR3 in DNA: TGTGCCAGCAGCTTAGGGGCAGGTCGCTCCTACGAGCAGTACTTC. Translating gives CASSLGAGRSYEQYF.

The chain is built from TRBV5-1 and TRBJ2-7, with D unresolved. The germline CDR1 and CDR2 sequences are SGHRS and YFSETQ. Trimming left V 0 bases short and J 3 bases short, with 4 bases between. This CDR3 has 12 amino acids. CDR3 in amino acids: CASSLDNYEQYF. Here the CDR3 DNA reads TGCGCCAGCAGCTTGGACAACTACGAGCAGTACTTC.

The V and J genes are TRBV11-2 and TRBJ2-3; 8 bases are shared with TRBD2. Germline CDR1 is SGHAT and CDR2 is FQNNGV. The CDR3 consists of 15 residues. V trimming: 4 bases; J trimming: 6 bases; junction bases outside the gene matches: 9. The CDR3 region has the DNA TGTGCCAGCAGCTCCACCGGGACTAGGGGGGATACGCAGTATTTT. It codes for CASSSTGTRGDTQYF.

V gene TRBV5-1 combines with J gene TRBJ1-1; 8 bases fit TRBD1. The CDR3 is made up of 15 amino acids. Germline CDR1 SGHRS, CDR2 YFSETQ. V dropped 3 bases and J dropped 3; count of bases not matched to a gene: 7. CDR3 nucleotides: TGCGCCAGCAGCTCCAGACAGGGGAGGGACACTGAAGCTTTCTTT. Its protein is CASSSRQGRDTEAFF.

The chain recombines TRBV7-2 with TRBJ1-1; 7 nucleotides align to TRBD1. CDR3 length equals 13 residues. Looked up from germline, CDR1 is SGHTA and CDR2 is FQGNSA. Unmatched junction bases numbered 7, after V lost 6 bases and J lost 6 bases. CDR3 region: CASRQQGFSEAFF. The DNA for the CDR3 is TGTGCCAGCAGGCAACAGGGGTTTTCTGAAGCTTTCTTT.

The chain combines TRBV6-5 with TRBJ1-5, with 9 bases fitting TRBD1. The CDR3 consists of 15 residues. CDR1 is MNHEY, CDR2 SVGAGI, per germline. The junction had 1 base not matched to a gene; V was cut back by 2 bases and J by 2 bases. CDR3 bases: TGTGCCAGCAGTTACCGGACAGGGGGCAATCAGCCCCAGCATTTT. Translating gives CASSYRTGGNQPQHF.

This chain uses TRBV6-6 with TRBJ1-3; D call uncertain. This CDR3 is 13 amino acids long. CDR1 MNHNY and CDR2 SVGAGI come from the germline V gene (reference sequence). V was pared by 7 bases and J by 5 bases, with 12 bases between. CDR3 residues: CASTPSRRNTIYF. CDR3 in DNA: TGTGCCAGCACCCCGAGCCGTCGAAACACCATATATTTT.

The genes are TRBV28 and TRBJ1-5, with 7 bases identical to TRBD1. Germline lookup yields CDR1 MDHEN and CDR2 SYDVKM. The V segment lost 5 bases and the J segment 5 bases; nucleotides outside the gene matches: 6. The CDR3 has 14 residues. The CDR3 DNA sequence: TGTGCCAGCAGTCCGACGGGACAGTATCAGCCCCAGCATTTT. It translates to CASSPTGQYQPQHF.

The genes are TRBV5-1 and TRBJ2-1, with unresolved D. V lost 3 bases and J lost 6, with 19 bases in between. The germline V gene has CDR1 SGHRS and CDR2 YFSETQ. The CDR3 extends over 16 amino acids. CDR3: CASSYSGVPPFNEQFF. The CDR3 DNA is TGCGCCAGCAGCTATTCCGGAGTCCCCCCTTTCAATGAGCAGTTCTTC.

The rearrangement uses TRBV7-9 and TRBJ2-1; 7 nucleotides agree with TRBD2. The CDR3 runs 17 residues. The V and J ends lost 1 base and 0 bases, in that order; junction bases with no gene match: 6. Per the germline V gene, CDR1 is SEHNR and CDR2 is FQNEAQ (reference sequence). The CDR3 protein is CASSLVGRGGSYNEQFF. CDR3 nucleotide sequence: TGTGCCAGCAGCTTAGTTGGCCGCGGGGGCTCCTACAATGAGCAGTTCTTC.

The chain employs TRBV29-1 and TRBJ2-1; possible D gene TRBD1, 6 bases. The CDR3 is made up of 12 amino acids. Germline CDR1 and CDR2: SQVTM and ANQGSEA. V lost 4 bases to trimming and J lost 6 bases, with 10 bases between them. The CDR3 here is CSVAGQLNEQFF. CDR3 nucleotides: TGCAGCGTTGCCGGACAGCTCAATGAGCAGTTCTTC.

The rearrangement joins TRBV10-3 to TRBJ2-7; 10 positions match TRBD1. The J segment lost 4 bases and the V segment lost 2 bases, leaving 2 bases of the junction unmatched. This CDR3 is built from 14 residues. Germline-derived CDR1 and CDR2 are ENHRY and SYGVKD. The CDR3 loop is CAISEGTGDYEQYF. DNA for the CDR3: TGTGCCATCAGTGAGGGGACAGGGGATTACGAGCAGTACTTC.

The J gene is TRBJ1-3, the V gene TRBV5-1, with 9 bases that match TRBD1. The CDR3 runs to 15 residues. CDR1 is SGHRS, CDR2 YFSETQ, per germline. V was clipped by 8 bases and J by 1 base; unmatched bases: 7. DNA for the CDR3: TGCGCCAGTGGGACAGGGTCTTTTTCTGGAAACACCATATATTTT. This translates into CASGTGSFSGNTIYF.

CDR3: CASSPIERYSGEKLFF. DNA for the CDR3: TGTGCCAGTAGTCCTATCGAGCGCTATAGCGGTGAAAAACTGTTTTTT. The chain has TRBV19 and TRBJ1-4; D gene uncertain. V was trimmed by 5 bases and J by 7 bases, leaving 20 bases between them. This CDR3 region has 16 residues. Germline assignment: CDR1 LNHDA and CDR2 SQIVND (reference sequence).

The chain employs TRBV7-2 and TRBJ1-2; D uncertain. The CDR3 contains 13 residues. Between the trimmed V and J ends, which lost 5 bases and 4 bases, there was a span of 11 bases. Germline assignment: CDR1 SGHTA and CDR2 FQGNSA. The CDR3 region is CASSREGTYGYTF. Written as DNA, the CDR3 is TGTGCCAGCAGCCGTGAGGGAACCTATGGCTACACCTTC.

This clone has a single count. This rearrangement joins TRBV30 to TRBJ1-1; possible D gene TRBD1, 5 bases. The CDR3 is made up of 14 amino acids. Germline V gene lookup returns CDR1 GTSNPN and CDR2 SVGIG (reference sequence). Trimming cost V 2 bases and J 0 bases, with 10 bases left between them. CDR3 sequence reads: CAWSMTALNTEAFF. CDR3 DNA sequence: TGTGCCTGGAGTATGACAGCACTGAACACTGAAGCTTTCTTT. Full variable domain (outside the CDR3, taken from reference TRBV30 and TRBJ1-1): SQTIHQWPATLVQPVGSPLSLECTVEGTSNPNLYWYRQAAGRGLQLLFYSVGIGQISSEVPQNLSASRPQDRQFILSSKKLLLSDSGFYLCAWSMTALNTEAFFGQGTRLTVV.

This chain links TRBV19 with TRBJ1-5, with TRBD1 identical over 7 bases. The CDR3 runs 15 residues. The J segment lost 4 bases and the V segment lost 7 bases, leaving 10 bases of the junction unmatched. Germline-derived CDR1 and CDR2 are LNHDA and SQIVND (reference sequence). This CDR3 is CASTAGTVSNQPQHF. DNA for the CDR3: TGTGCCAGTACCGCCGGGACAGTATCTAATCAGCCCCAGCATTTT.

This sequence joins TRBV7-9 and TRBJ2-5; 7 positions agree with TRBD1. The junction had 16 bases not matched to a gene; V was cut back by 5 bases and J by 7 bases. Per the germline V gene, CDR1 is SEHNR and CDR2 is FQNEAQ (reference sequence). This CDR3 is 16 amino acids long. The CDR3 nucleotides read TGTGCCAGCAGCCGGTGGACAGGTCGAATGTTAGGGACCCAGTACTTC. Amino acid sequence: CASSRWTGRMLGTQYF.

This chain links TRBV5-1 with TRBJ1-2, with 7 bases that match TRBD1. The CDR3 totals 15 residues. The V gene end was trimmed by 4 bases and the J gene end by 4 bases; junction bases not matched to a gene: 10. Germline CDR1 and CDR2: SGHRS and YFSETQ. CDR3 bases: TGCGCCAGCAGCACCAGTGGGACAGATGTCTATGGCTACACCTTC. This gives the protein CASSTSGTDVYGYTF.

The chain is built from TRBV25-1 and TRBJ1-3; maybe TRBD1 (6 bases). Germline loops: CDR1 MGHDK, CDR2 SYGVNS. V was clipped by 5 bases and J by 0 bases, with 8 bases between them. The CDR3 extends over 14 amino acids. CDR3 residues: CASSIGGSGNTIYF. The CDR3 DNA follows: TGTGCCAGCAGTATAGGGGGCTCTGGAAACACCATATATTTT.

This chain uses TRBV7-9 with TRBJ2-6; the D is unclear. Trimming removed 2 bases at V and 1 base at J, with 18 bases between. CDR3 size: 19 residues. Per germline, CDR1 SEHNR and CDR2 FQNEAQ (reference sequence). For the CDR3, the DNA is TGTGCCAGCAGCTTAAGACTCCCAGTCCGCCTTTCTGGGGCCAACGTCCTGACTTTC. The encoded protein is CASSLRLPVRLSGANVLTF.

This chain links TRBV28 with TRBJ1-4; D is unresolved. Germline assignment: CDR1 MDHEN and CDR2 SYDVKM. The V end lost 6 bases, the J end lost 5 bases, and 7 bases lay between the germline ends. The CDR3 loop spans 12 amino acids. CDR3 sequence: CASRYFNEKLFF. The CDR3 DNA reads TGTGCCAGCAGGTACTTCAATGAAAAACTGTTTTTT.

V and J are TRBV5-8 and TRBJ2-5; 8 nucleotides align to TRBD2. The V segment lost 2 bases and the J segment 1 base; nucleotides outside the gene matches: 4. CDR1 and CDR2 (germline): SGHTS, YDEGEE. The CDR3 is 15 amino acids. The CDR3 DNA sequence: TGTGCCAGCAGCTTAGAGCGGGAGAGCCAAGAGACCCAGTACTTC. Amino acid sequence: CASSLERESQETQYF.

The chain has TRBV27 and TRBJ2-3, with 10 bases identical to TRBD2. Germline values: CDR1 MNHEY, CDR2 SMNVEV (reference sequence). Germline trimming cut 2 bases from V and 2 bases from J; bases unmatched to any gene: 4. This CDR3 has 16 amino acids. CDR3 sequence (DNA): TGTGCCAGCAGTTTACTAGCGGGAGAAATCACAGATACGCAGTATTTT. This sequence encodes CASSLLAGEITDTQYF.

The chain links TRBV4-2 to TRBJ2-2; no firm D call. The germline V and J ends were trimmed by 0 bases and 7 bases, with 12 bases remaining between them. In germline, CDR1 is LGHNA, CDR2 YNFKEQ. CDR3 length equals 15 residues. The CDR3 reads CASSQDHSRVGELFF. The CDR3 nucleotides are TGTGCCAGCAGCCAAGATCATTCTCGGGTCGGGGAGCTGTTTTTT.

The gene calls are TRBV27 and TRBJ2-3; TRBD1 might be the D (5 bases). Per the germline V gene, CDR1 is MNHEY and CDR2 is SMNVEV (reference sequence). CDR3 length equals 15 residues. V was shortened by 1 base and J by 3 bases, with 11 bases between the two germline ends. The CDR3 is CASSLYPGWTDTQYF. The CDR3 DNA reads TGTGCCAGCAGTTTATATCCAGGGTGGACAGATACGCAGTATTTT.

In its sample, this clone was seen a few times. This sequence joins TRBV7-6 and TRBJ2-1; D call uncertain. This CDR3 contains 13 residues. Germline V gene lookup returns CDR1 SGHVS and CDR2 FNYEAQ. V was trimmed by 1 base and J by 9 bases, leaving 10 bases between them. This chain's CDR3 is CASSLDEVSEQFF. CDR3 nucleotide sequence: TGTGCCAGCAGCTTAGATGAGGTCTCTGAGCAGTTCTTC.

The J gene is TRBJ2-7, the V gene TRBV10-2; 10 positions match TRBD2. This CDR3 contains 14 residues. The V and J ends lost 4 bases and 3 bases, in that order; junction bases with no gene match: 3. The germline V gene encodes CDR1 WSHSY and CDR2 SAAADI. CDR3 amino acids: CASSALAGLYEQYF. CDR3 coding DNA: TGCGCCAGCAGTGCACTAGCGGGACTCTACGAGCAGTACTTC.